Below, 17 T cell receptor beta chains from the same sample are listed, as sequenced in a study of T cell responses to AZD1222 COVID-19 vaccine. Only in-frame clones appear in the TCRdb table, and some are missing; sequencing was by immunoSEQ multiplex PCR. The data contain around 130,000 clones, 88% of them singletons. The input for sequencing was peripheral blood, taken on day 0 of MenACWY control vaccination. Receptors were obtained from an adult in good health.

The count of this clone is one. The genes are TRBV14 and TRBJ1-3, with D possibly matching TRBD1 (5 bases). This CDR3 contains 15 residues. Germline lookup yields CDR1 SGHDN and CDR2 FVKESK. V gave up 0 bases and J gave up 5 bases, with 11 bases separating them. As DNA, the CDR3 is TGTGCCAGCAGCCAAGAAAGGGGTCGGAGAAACACCATATATTTT. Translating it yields CASSQERGRRNTIYF.

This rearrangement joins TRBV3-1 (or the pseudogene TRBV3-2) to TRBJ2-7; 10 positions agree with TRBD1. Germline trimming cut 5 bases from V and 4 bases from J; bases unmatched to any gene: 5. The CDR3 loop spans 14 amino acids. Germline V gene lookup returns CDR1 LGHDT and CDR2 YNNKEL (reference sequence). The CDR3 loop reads CASSVGTGVYEQYF. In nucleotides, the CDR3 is TGTGCCAGCAGCGTGGGGACAGGGGTATACGAGCAGTACTTC.

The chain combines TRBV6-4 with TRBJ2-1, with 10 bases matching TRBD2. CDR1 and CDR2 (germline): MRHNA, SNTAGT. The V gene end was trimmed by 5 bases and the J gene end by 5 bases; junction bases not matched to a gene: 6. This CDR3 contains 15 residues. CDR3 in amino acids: CASSLLAGADNEQFF. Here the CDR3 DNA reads TGTGCCAGCAGTCTCCTAGCGGGAGCGGACAATGAGCAGTTCTTC.

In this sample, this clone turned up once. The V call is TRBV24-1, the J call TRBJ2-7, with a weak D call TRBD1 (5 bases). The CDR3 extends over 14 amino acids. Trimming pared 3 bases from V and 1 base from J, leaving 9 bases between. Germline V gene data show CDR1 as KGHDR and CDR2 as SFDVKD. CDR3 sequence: CATSDGALSYEQYF. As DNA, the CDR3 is TGTGCCACCAGTGATGGGGCGTTATCCTACGAGCAGTACTTC.

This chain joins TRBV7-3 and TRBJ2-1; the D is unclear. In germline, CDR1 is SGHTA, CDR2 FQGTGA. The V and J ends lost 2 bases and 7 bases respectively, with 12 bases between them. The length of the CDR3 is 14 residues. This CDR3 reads CASSLHGWGNEQFF. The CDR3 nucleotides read TGTGCCAGCAGCTTACATGGTTGGGGAAATGAGCAGTTCTTC.

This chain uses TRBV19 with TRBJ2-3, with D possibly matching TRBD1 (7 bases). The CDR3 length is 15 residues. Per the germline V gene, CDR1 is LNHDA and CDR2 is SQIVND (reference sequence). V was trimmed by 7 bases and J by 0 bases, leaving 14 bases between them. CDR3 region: CASKGASVSTDTQYF. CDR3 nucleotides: TGTGCCAGTAAGGGGGCTAGCGTGAGCACAGATACGCAGTATTTT.

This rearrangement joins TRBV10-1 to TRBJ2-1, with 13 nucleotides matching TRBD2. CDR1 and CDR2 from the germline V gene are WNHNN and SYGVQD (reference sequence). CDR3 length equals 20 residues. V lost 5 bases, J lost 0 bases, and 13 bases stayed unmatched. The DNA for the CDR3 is TGCGCCAGCAGTTCGTGGCCGGGACTAGCGGGAAATAGCTCCTACAATGAGCAGTTCTTC. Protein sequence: CASSSWPGLAGNSSYNEQFF.

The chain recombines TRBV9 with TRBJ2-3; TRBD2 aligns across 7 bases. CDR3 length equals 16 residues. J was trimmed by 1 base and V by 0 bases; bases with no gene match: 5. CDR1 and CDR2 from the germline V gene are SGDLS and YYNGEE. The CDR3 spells CASSVAPSGGTDTQYF. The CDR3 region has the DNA TGTGCCAGCAGCGTAGCCCCTAGCGGAGGCACAGATACGCAGTATTTT.

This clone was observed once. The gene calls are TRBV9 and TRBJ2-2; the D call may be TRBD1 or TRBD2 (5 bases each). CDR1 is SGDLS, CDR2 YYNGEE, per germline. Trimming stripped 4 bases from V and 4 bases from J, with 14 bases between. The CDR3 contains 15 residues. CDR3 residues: CASSPRGTFTGELFF. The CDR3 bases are TGTGCCAGCAGCCCGAGGGGTACTTTCACCGGGGAGCTGTTTTTT.

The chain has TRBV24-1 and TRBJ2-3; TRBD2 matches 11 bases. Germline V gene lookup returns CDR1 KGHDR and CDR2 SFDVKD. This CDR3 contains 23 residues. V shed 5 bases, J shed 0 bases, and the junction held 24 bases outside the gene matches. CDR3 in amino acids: CATSGDSGRAAGRELYSTDTQYF. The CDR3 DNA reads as TGTGCCACCAGTGGAGATAGCGGGAGGGCCGCGGGCCGAGAATTATATAGCACAGATACGCAGTATTTT.

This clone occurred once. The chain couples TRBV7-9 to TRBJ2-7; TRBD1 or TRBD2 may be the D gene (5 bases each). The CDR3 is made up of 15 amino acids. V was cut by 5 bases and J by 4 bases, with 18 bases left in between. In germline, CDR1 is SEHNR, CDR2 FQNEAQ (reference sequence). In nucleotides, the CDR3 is TGTGCCAGCAGCAACCGGGACGGGCCCAAATACGAGCAGTACTTC. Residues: CASSNRDGPKYEQYF.

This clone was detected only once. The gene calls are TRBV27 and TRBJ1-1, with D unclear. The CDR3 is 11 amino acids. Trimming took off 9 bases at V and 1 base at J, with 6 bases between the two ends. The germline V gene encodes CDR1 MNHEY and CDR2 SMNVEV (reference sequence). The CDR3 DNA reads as TGTGCCAGTTACAAGAACACTGAAGCTTTCTTT. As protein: CASYKNTEAFF.

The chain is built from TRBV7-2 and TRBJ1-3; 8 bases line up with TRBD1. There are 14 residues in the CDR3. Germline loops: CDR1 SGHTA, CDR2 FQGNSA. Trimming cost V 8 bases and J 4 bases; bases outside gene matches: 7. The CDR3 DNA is TGTGCCAGCGGCCTACAGGGGGGAGGAAACACCATATATTTT. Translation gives CASGLQGGGNTIYF.

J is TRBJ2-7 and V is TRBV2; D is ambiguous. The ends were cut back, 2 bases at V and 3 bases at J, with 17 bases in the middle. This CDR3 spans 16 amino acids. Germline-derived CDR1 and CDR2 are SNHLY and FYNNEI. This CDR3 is CASSETSGRVYYEQYF. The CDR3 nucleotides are TGTGCCAGCAGTGAAACCTCAGGACGCGTTTACTACGAGCAGTACTTC.

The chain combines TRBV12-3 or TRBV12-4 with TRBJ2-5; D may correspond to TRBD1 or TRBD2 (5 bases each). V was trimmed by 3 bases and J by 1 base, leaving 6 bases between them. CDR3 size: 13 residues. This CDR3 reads CASSLGTQETQYF. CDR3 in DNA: TGTGCCAGCAGTTTGGGGACCCAAGAGACCCAGTACTTC.

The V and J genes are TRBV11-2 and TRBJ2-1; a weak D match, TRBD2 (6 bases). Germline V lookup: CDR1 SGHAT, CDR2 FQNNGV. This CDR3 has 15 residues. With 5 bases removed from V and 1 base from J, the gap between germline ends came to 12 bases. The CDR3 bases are TGTGCCAGCAGCCTACGGGAGCAGTCCTACAATGAGCAGTTCTTC. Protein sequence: CASSLREQSYNEQFF. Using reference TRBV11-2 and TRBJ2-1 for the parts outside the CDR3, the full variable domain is EAGVAQSPRYKIIEKRQSVAFWCNPISGHATLYWYQQILGQGPKLLIQFQNNGVVDDSQLPKDRFSAERLKGVDSTLKIQPAKLEDSAVYLCASSLREQSYNEQFFGPGTRLTVL.

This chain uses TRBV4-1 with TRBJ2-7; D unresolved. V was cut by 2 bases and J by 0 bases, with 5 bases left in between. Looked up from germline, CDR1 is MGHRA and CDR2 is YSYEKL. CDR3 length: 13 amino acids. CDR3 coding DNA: TGCGCCAGCAGCCAATACGCCTCCTACGAGCAGTACTTC. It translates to CASSQYASYEQYF.